This is a list of T cell receptor beta chains from one sample in a study of OX40 agonist ivuxolimab in advanced cancers. Sequenced by immunoSEQ multiplex PCR; TCRdb stores in-frame clones only, minus some. The sample lists some 150,000 clones; around nine tenths were seen once. This specimen was CD4+ or CD8+ T cells sorted from blood, taken in a trial of the OX40 agonist ivuxolimab. Every receptor here comes from an adult with an advanced solid tumor such as melanoma, head and neck, liver or kidney cancer. CDR3s include the opening cysteine and the closing phenylalanine or tryptophan.

v_gene	j_gene	CDR3aa
TRBV2	TRBJ1-1	CASSVAGDTEAFF
TRBV18	TRBJ1-4	CASSPMGQGNEKLFF
TRBV28	TRBJ2-1	CASTGAANEQFF
TRBV9	TRBJ1-3	CASSLTGFSGNTIYF
TRBV19	TRBJ1-2	CASSMGQGGYGYTF
TRBV28	TRBJ1-5	CASSLGGWVRNQPQHF
TRBV5-4	TRBJ1-1	CASSLGGAVGSEAFF
TRBV19	TRBJ2-7	CASSKGLAGVNEQYF
TRBV6-5	TRBJ2-7	CATLGADEQYF
TRBV7-3	TRBJ2-3	CASSSSSTDTQYF
TRBV30	TRBJ1-6	CAWSGGTGTASLNSPLHF
TRBV9	TRBJ1-3	CASSAGQPGSSGNTIYF
TRBV7-2	TRBJ2-4	CASSFTQNIQYF
TRBV7-2	TRBJ1-2	CASSPGPLENYGYTF
TRBV7-3	TRBJ2-6	CASSPGGTSGANVLTF
TRBV6-1	TRBJ1-5	CASSESAVRSNQPQHF
TRBV5-4	TRBJ1-1	CASSRAGNTEAFF
TRBV7-2	TRBJ1-5	CASRLDTYSNQPQHF
TRBV11-2	TRBJ2-2	CASSFSRAITGELFF
TRBV5-1	TRBJ2-3	CASTLDSTSTDTQYF
TRBV6-5	TRBJ1-5	CASTPSRNSNQPQHF
TRBV20-1	TRBJ2-7	CSAKLNYEQYF
TRBV30	NA	CAWSAAGSYEQYF
TRBV14	TRBJ1-1	CASSQVQQAFF
TRBV5-6	TRBJ2-3	CASSFLSPPDTQYF
TRBV18	TRBJ1-2	CASSPSSAGPYGYTF
TRBV7-2	TRBJ2-7	CASSLVARTSGSYEQYF
TRBV5-4	TRBJ2-3	CASSHKLAGASTDTQYF
TRBV28	TRBJ1-2	CASSSGTGEAFGYTF
TRBV7-9	TRBJ1-1	CASSLRAGGNTEAFF
TRBV7-9	TRBJ2-1	CASSVNNEQFF
TRBV28	TRBJ1-5	CASSPMTGLRQPQHF
TRBV6-5	TRBJ1-5	CASNQGENQPQHF
TRBV2	TRBJ2-7	CATAGGSYEQYF
TRBV5-5	TRBJ1-4	CASSSDRVGEKLFF
TRBV25-1	TRBJ1-1	CASSEGGSYLEAFF
TRBV6-5	TRBJ2-1	CASSYGSGSAYNEQFF
TRBV7-9	TRBJ1-4	CASSLDAGANEKLFF
TRBV6-1	TRBJ1-2	CASSSGQGLGYTF
TRBV9	TRBJ1-1	CASSVDENTEAFF
TRBV6-5	TRBJ2-5	CASSYSGLPQETQYF
TRBV25-1	TRBJ2-2	CASSEVGAGGVGELFF
TRBV28	TRBJ1-2	CASRSASNYGYTF
TRBV6-5	TRBJ2-2	CASSSRVPGELFF
TRBV5-1	TRBJ2-1	CASSMTSGSYNEQFF
TRBV28	TRBJ1-1	CASSLGHSMNTEAFF
TRBV27	TRBJ1-5	CASSSQDRISNQPQHF
TRBV27	TRBJ2-7	CASSFSSTRYEQYF
TRBV7-6	TRBJ1-4	CASSLGPEANEKLFF
TRBV19	TRBJ2-2	CASSIGTANTGELFF
TRBV6-5	TRBJ1-5	CASSYSGGNQPQHF
TRBV5-4	TRBJ2-1	CASSARLAGAVYEQFF
TRBV7-6	TRBJ1-5	CASSLDSNQPQHF